A selection of T cell receptor beta chains follows, all from one sample in a study of blood T cell repertoires in COVID-19. Clones were read by immunoSEQ multiplex PCR, and TCRdb kept only the in-frame ones, dropping some. The table has 120,000 to 150,000 clones, approximately 85% seen once. Sequenced input: peripheral blood. These receptor sequences come from a woman aged 80 or over with acute or convalescent COVID-19. CDR3s include the opening cysteine and the closing phenylalanine or tryptophan. D genes are given only for firm matches. Part of the rows lack a size; the others show once, few, many or a class for expanded clones.

NA	NA	TRBV28	TRBJ2-7	CASSVRTRISYEQYF	TGTGCCAGCAGTGTCCGGACTCGTATCTCCTACGAGCAGTACTTC
NA	TRBD2	TRBV6-5	TRBJ2-7	CASRDASGSSYEQYF	TGTGCCAGCAGGGACGCTAGCGGGAGCTCCTACGAGCAGTACTTC
NA	TRBD2	TRBV5-1	TRBJ2-1	CASSLEGLAYYNEQFF	TGCGCCAGCAGCTTGGAAGGACTAGCGTACTACAATGAGCAGTTCTTC
NA	NA	TRBV28	TRBJ1-1	CASSVRLNTEAFF	TGTGCCAGCAGTGTCAGGCTGAACACTGAAGCTTTCTTT
NA	TRBD2	TRBV24-1	TRBJ2-1	CATSGLTSGSPFNEQFF	TGTGCCACCAGTGGCCTAACTAGCGGGAGTCCGTTCAATGAGCAGTTCTTC
NA	NA	TRBV7-4	TRBJ1-1	CASISPDTEAFF	TGTGCCAGCATCTCTCCCGACACTGAAGCTTTCTTT
NA	NA	TRBV5-1	TRBJ2-1	CASSTRVNEQFF	TGCGCCAGCAGCACCAGGGTCAATGAGCAGTTCTTC
NA	TRBD2	TRBV4-2	TRBJ2-7	CASSQDPGTSGGAPHF	TGTGCCAGCAGCCAAGATCCCGGGACTAGCGGGGGGGCTCCGCACTTC
NA	NA	TRBV4-2	TRBJ2-7	CASSQDLAPFRGAPVHEQYF	TGTGCCAGCAGCCAAGATTTGGCACCGTTTCGGGGGGCCCCCGTCCACGAGCAGTACTTC
NA	TRBD1	TRBV6-5	TRBJ2-5	CASSKDREETQYF	TGTGCCAGCAGTAAGGACAGGGAAGAGACCCAGTACTTC
NA	TRBD1	TRBV7-9	TRBJ1-1	CASSLRRSTGVTEAFF	TGTGCCAGCAGCTTAAGGAGGTCGACAGGGGTGACTGAAGCTTTCTTT
NA	TRBD1	TRBV7-8	TRBJ1-6	CASSLAARGLSSPLHF	TGTGCCAGCAGCTTAGCGGCCAGGGGGCTTAGCTCACCCCTCCACTTT
NA	NA	TRBV7-8	TRBJ2-2	CASSLVQGNTGELFF	TGTGCCAGCAGCTTAGTTCAGGGGAACACCGGGGAGCTGTTTTTT
NA	TRBD1	TRBV5-1	TRBJ2-5	CASSTQPSGGEETQYF	TGCGCCAGCAGCACACAGCCCTCAGGGGGCGAAGAGACCCAGTACTTC
NA	TRBD2	TRBV24-1	TRBJ2-2	CATSDPLAGGQSGELFF	TGTGCCACCAGTGACCCACTAGCGGGGGGGCAGAGCGGGGAGCTGTTTTTT
NA	TRBD1	TRBV2	TRBJ1-2	CASRTGQGAIGDTF	TGTGCCAGCAGAACGGGACAGGGGGCTATAGGAGACACCTTC
once	NA	TRBV7-9	TRBJ2-5	CASSFPYRLDTHGTQYF	TGTGCCAGCAGCTTCCCCTACAGGCTGGATACTCACGGGACCCAGTACTTC
NA	NA	TRBV12-5	TRBJ1-3	CASGLVFLGASSGNTIYF	TGTGCTAGTGGTTTGGTTTTCTTAGGGGCGAGCTCTGGAAACACCATATATTTT
NA	NA	TRBV6-5	TRBJ1-5	CAAGAGTNNQPQHF	TGTGCCGCCGGGGCAGGGACAAACAATCAGCCCCAGCATTTT
NA	NA	TRBV29-1	TRBJ2-3	CSVDGFRGSTDTQYF	TGCAGCGTTGATGGGTTTCGCGGAAGCACAGATACGCAGTATTTT
NA	NA	TRBV7-8	TRBJ1-3	CASSLAGVTFSGNTIYF	TGTGCCAGCAGCTTAGCCGGGGTCACATTCTCTGGAAACACCATATATTTT
NA	NA	TRBV7-8	TRBJ2-7	CASSPTPGVSYEQYF	TGTGCCAGCAGCCCTACTCCCGGGGTCTCCTACGAGCAGTACTTC
NA	NA	TRBV5-4	TRBJ2-7	CASSLDWDAQGEQYF	TGTGCCAGCAGCTTGGACTGGGATGCGCAGGGGGAGCAGTACTTC
few	NA	TRBV28	TRBJ2-5	CASSLGLKTPQYF	TGTGCCAGCAGTTTGGGCCTAAAGACCCCCCAGTACTTC
few	NA	TRBV7-9	TRBJ1-6	CASSRARLGQIGNSPLHF	TGTGCCAGCAGCCGAGCGCGCTTAGGACAGATCGGCAATTCACCCCTCCACTTT
NA	NA	TRBV15	TRBJ2-7	CATSRDTRSYEQYF	TGTGCCACCAGCAGGGACACTCGCTCCTACGAGCAGTACTTC
once	NA	TRBV7-8	TRBJ2-7	CASSLGGYYEQYF	TGTGCCAGCAGCTTAGGAGGTTACTACGAGCAGTACTTC
NA	TRBD1	TRBV30	TRBJ1-2	CAWSFDRGEGYTF	TGTGCCTGGAGCTTTGACAGGGGTGAGGGCTACACCTTC
NA	TRBD2	TRBV28	TRBJ2-7	CASSLTAHGVSGSTYSYEQYF	TGTGCCAGCAGTTTAACCGCTCACGGGGTTAGCGGGAGCACCTACTCCTACGAGCAGTACTTC
NA	NA	TRBV24-1	TRBJ2-3	CATSDPTLPDTQYF	TGTGCCACCAGTGATCCGACTCTCCCAGATACGCAGTATTTT
few	TRBD1	TRBV9	TRBJ2-7	CASSVLAPGQGAYEQYF	TGTGCCAGCAGCGTATTGGCCCCGGGACAGGGAGCCTACGAGCAGTACTTC
once	NA	TRBV7-2	TRBJ2-1	CASSLEGTSNYNEQFF	TGTGCCAGCAGCTTAGAGGGGACTTCGAACTACAATGAGCAGTTCTTC
NA	TRBD1	TRBV18	TRBJ1-6	CASSYTGVNYSPLHF	TGTGCCAGCTCATATACAGGGGTAAATTATTCACCCCTCCACTTT
NA	TRBD2	TRBV9	TRBJ2-5	CASSSWSGSETQYF	TGTGCCAGCAGCTCATGGAGCGGGAGTGAGACCCAGTACTTC
NA	NA	TRBV3-1/TRBV3-2	TRBJ1-1	CASSQGSRLNTEAFF	TGTGCCAGCAGCCAAGGCTCGCGGCTGAACACTGAAGCTTTCTTT
once	TRBD2	TRBV28	TRBJ2-7	CASSLVWGLAGGTYEQYF	TGTGCCAGCAGTTTGGTGTGGGGCCTAGCGGGGGGGACCTACGAGCAGTACTTC
NA	TRBD1	TRBV28	TRBJ1-4	CASSPVGQGATNEKLFF	TGTGCCAGCAGTCCCGTGGGACAGGGGGCAACTAATGAAAAACTGTTTTTT
NA	NA	TRBV5-6	TRBJ2-1	CASSLGLYNEQFF	TGTGCCAGCAGCTTGGGGCTCTACAATGAGCAGTTCTTC
NA	NA	TRBV6-6	TRBJ2-3	CASRDGQLRYTQYF	TGTGCCAGCAGAGATGGACAGTTACGTTATACGCAGTATTTT
NA	TRBD1	TRBV2	TRBJ2-7	CASTAQGVGDEQYF	TGTGCCAGCACCGCACAGGGGGTTGGGGACGAGCAGTACTTC
NA	NA	TRBV4-1	TRBJ1-2	CASSQVVLLGARYGYTF	TGCGCCAGCAGCCAAGTTGTTCTGTTGGGGGCGCGCTATGGCTACACCTTC
NA	NA	TRBV5-4	TRBJ1-1	CASSRPRNTEAFF	TGTGCCAGCAGCCGTCCGCGGAACACTGAAGCTTTCTTT
NA	NA	TRBV7-9	TRBJ1-1	CASSFMNTEAFF	TGTGCCAGCAGCTTCATGAACACTGAAGCTTTCTTT
once	TRBD1	TRBV4-1	TRBJ1-2	CASSQGQLGQLMGPYTF	TGCGCCAGCAGCCAAGGTCAGTTGGGACAGCTAATGGGCCCCTACACCTTC
NA	TRBD2	TRBV24-1	TRBJ2-1	CATSESGRALYQFF	TGTGCCACCAGTGAGAGCGGGAGGGCCCTTTATCAGTTCTTC
NA	TRBD1	TRBV7-6	TRBJ1-2	CASSLLRVGDRPVPKYGYTF	TGTGCCAGCAGCTTGCTCCGCGTTGGGGACAGGCCCGTTCCTAAGTATGGCTACACCTTC
NA	NA	TRBV21-1	TRBJ1-3	CASAVGGVRNTIYF	TGTGCCAGTGCAGTAGGAGGGGTCAGAAACACCATATATTTT
NA	TRBD2	TRBV4-1	TRBJ2-7	CASSQREPGLGGYEQYF	TGCGCCAGCAGCCAGCGGGAGCCGGGACTAGGAGGCTACGAGCAGTACTTC